These 18 T cell receptor beta chains came from one sample sequenced in a study of blood T cell repertoires in COVID-19. TCRdb's copy holds only in-frame clones and misses some; the assay was immunoSEQ multiplex PCR. The sample holds about 160,000 clones, approximately 85% seen once. Sample: peripheral blood. These receptors were collected from an elderly man with COVID-19, enrolled during active disease.

The chain links TRBV2 to TRBJ2-7, with 8 nucleotides matching TRBD1. Germline CDR1 is SNHLY and CDR2 is FYNNEI. The CDR3 totals 12 residues. V shed 6 bases and J 3 bases; nucleotides not matched to a gene: 1. The CDR3 loop reads CASRGQGYEQYF. As DNA, the CDR3 is TGTGCCAGCAGAGGACAGGGCTACGAGCAGTACTTC.

V is TRBV14 and J is TRBJ1-4, with D perhaps matching TRBD1 (5 bases). Germline CDR1 reads SGHDN; CDR2 reads FVKESK. V lost 4 bases to trimming and J lost 0 bases, with 12 bases between them. The CDR3 loop spans 16 amino acids. CDR3 loop: CASSPRTGATNEKLFF. CDR3 bases: TGTGCCAGCAGCCCGCGAACAGGTGCAACTAATGAAAAACTGTTTTTT. The entire variable domain, with the rest obtained from reference TRBV14 and TRBJ1-4, is as follows: EAGVTQFPSHSVIEKGQTVTLRCDPISGHDNLYWYRRVMGKEIKFLLHFVKESKQDESGMPNNRFLAERTGGTYSTLKVQPAELEDSGVYFCASSPRTGATNEKLFFGSGTQLSVL.

The V and J genes are TRBV6-1 and TRBJ1-5; possibly TRBD1 for D (5 bases). Trimming took off 1 base at V and 4 bases at J, with 11 bases between the two ends. CDR1 is MNHNS, CDR2 SASEGT, per germline. The CDR3 is 15 amino acids. In DNA, the CDR3 is TGTGCCAGCAGTGAAGGGAGACAGCCAAATCAGCCCCAGCATTTT. Encoded protein: CASSEGRQPNQPQHF.

This clone came up many times. The chain couples TRBV19 to TRBJ2-5; D unresolved. CDR3 length: 13 amino acids. Germline V gene data show CDR1 as LNHDA and CDR2 as SQIVND (reference sequence). V was shortened by 3 bases and J by 3 bases, with 8 bases between the two germline ends. The CDR3: CASSMGRKETQYF. DNA of the CDR3: TGTGCCAGTAGTATGGGCAGGAAAGAGACCCAGTACTTC.

The rearrangement joins TRBV12-5 to TRBJ2-7, with TRBD2 identical over 7 bases. After removal of 8 bases from V and 5 bases from J, the junction contained 24 bases not matched to a gene. This CDR3 has 18 amino acids. Per germline, CDR1 LGHNT and CDR2 FRNRAP. The CDR3 bases are TGTGCTAGTTCAGAGATTTTTTCCGGGAGGAGTATGAAAAACGAGCAGTACTTC. Protein product: CASSEIFSGRSMKNEQYF.

A few counts support this clone. This sequence joins TRBV6-5 and TRBJ2-7; 9 bases are a match to TRBD1. Germline loops: CDR1 MNHEY, CDR2 SVGAGI. Trimming removed 10 bases from V and 5 bases from J; junction bases left unmatched: 6. This CDR3 is built from 12 residues. The CDR3 reads CATLGQGDEQYF. The CDR3 nucleotides read TGTGCCACCTTGGGACAGGGTGACGAGCAGTACTTC.

This chain links TRBV18 with TRBJ2-1, with 7 bases aligning to TRBD1. J lost 9 bases, V lost 3 bases, and 8 bases had no gene match. The CDR3 runs 14 residues. CDR1 KGHSH and CDR2 LQKENI come from the germline V gene. The CDR3 sequence is CASSPTTGDSEQFF. For the CDR3, the DNA is TGTGCCAGCTCACCTACTACAGGGGATAGTGAGCAGTTCTTC.

V usage is TRBV4-2 and J usage is TRBJ2-1, with TRBD2 matching over 13 bases. V gave up 3 bases and J gave up 4 bases; unmatched junction bases: 0. Germline assignment: CDR1 LGHNA and CDR2 YNFKEQ. The CDR3 loop spans 15 amino acids. CDR3 sequence reads: CASSQTSGGYNEQFF. CDR3 nucleotides: TGTGCCAGCAGCCAGACTAGCGGGGGGTACAATGAGCAGTTCTTC.

This clone was detected once. DNA for the CDR3: TGTGCCAGCAGCCCCCGACAAGACCATGGCTACACCTTC. It is translated as CASSPRQDHGYTF. The chain has TRBV7-2 and TRBJ1-2, with D uncertain. Trimming left V 5 bases short and J 6 bases short, with 13 bases between. The V gene's germline CDR1 is SGHTA and CDR2 FQGNSA. The CDR3 has 13 residues. The full variable domain, its missing parts supplied by reference TRBV7-2 and TRBJ1-2, is GAGVSQSPSNKVTEKGKDVELRCDPISGHTALYWYRQSLGQGLEFLIYFQGNSAPDKSGLPSDRFSAERTGGSVSTLTIQRTQQEDSAVYLCASSPRQDHGYTFGSGTRLTVV.

This clone was seen only a few times. The V call is TRBV2, the J call TRBJ1-1; 8 nucleotides agree with TRBD1. Per the germline V gene, CDR1 is SNHLY and CDR2 is FYNNEI. This CDR3 is built from 13 residues. The V gene end was trimmed by 8 bases and the J gene end by 1 base; junction bases not matched to a gene: 3. The CDR3 reads CASRQGANTEAFF. The CDR3 bases are TGTGCCAGCCGTCAGGGGGCGAACACTGAAGCTTTCTTT.

The chain carries TRBV6-5 and TRBJ1-2; the match to TRBD1 covers 8 bases. CDR1 is MNHEY, CDR2 SVGAGI, per germline. This CDR3 has 14 residues. J lost 8 bases, V lost 0 bases, and 5 bases had no gene match. In DNA, the CDR3 is TGTGCCAGCAGTTACTCGGACAGGGATCGGGGCTACACCTTC. Protein sequence: CASSYSDRDRGYTF.

The chain carries TRBV5-8 and TRBJ1-1; D ambiguous. Germline V gives CDR1 SGHTS, CDR2 YDEGEE. Trimming took 2 bases from V and 4 from J, leaving 12 bases between them. This CDR3 is 14 amino acids long. The CDR3 reads CASSFRGFGTEAFF. CDR3 in DNA: TGTGCCAGCAGCTTCCGGGGATTCGGCACTGAAGCTTTCTTT.

J is TRBJ2-7 and V is TRBV11-3, with TRBD2 as a possible D gene (6 bases). V was pared by 0 bases and J by 6 bases, with 12 bases between. Germline CDR1 and CDR2: SGHNT and YENEEA. CDR3 length equals 14 residues. CDR3 sequence: CASSLDSRRGEQYF. The CDR3 DNA reads TGTGCCAGCAGCTTAGATAGTCGGAGGGGCGAGCAGTACTTC. Filled out from reference TRBV11-3 and TRBJ2-7, the complete variable domain reads EAGVVQSPRYKIIEKKQPVAFWCNPISGHNTLYWYLQNLGQGPELLIRYENEEAVDDSQLPKDRFSAERLKGVDSTLKIQPAELGDSAVYLCASSLDSRRGEQYFGPGTRLTVT.

V is TRBV5-1 and J is TRBJ2-5, with TRBD2 matching over 8 bases. This CDR3 has 15 amino acids. With 4 bases clipped from V and 1 base from J, the junction kept 6 bases outside the gene matches. Germline V gene sequence: CDR1 SGHRS, CDR2 YFSETQ. As DNA, the CDR3 is TGCGCCAGCAGCGAGAATAGCGGGGCCCAAGAGACCCAGTACTTC. Protein sequence: CASSENSGAQETQYF.

CDR3: CASSLPRGRPYNEQFF. Here the CDR3 DNA reads TGTGCCAGCAGCTTACCCAGGGGGCGCCCCTACAATGAGCAGTTCTTC. The chain combines TRBV11-2 with TRBJ2-1; TRBD1 aligns across 8 bases. The CDR3 loop spans 16 amino acids. After removal of 2 bases from V and 2 bases from J, the junction contained 5 bases not matched to a gene. Germline V gives CDR1 SGHAT, CDR2 FQNNGV.

The chain combines TRBV6-5 with TRBJ1-1; TRBD1 matches 8 bases. Looked up from germline, CDR1 is MNHEY and CDR2 is SVGAGI. The CDR3 is 13 residues long. V shed 6 bases and J 8 bases; nucleotides not matched to a gene: 8. The CDR3 region is CASRAGQGREAFF. In nucleotides, the CDR3 is TGTGCCAGCAGGGCCGGACAGGGAAGGGAAGCTTTCTTT.

The gene calls are TRBV4-1 and TRBJ1-3; no firm D call. Deletions cut 0 bases from V and 4 bases from J, with 16 bases between. There are 17 residues in the CDR3. Germline CDR1 is MGHRA and CDR2 is YSYEKL. CDR3 amino acids: CASSQDIGSLEGNTIYF. The CDR3 DNA is TGCGCCAGCAGCCAAGATATCGGGTCCCTCGAGGGAAACACCATATATTTT.

This sequence joins TRBV7-9 and TRBJ2-2; tentatively, D is TRBD2 (7 bases). Deletions cut 0 bases from V and 1 base from J, with 12 bases between. CDR1 and CDR2 from the germline V gene are SEHNR and FQNEAQ (reference sequence). The length of the CDR3 is 17 residues. The CDR3 spells CASSLAGGPMNTGELFF. DNA of the CDR3: TGTGCCAGCAGCTTAGCCGGGGGGCCCATGAACACCGGGGAGCTGTTTTTT. The entire variable domain, with the rest obtained from reference TRBV7-9 and TRBJ2-2, is as follows: DTGVSQNPRHKITKRGQNVTFRCDPISEHNRLYWYRQTLGQGPEFLTYFQNEAQLEKSRLLSDRFSAERPKGSFSTLEIQRTEQGDSAMYLCASSLAGGPMNTGELFFGEGSRLTVL.